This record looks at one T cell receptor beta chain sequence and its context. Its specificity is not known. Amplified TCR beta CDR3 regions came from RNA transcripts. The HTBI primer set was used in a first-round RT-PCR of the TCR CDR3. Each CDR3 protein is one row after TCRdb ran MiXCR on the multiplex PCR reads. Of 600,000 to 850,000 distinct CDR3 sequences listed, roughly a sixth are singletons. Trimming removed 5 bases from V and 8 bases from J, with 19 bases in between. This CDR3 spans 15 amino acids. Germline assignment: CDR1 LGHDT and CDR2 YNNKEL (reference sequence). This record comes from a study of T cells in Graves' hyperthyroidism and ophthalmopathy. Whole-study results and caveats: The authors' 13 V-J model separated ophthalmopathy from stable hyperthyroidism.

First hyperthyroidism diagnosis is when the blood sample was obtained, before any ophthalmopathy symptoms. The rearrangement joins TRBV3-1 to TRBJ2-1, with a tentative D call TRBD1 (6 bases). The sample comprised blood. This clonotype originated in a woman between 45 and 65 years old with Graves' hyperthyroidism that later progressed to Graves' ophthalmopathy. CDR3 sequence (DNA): TGTGCCAGCAGCAGTACAGGGACCAGGACCGATGAGCAGTTCTTC. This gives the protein CASSSTGTRTDEQFF.